These 22 T cell receptor beta chains originate from one sample sequenced in a study of tumor-infiltrating lymphocytes in localized non-small cell lung cancer. Profiled with immunoSEQ multiplex PCR; TCRdb holds only in-frame clones, not every one. The table has approximately 13,000 clones, more than 60% seen once; the top ten hold about 4%. The sequenced material came from lung tumor tissue. These receptors all come from a human donor with non-small cell lung cancer.

V and J are TRBV10-2 and TRBJ2-2; 12 bases fit TRBD2. The CDR3 length is 18 residues. J was trimmed by 9 bases and V by 2 bases; bases with no gene match: 13. Germline CDR1 is WSHSY and CDR2 is SAAADI. The CDR3 region has the DNA TGCGCCAGCAGTGAGCCGGGGCCGGCTAGCGGGGGGGCCAGGGAGCTGTTTTTT. Translation: CASSEPGPASGGARELFF.

The J gene is TRBJ2-1, the V gene TRBV19; TRBD2 agrees at 12 bases. CDR3 size: 15 residues. Germline assignment: CDR1 LNHDA and CDR2 SQIVND (reference sequence). V was clipped by 1 base and J by 12 bases; unmatched bases: 7. The CDR3 coding sequence is TGTGCCAGTAGTATAGGTGCTAGCGGGAGGGCCGCGCAGTTCTTC. Its protein product is CASSIGASGRAAQFF.

The J gene is TRBJ1-5, the V gene TRBV10-2, with no clear D. CDR1 is WSHSY, CDR2 SAAADI, per germline. The CDR3 has 14 amino acids. V was pared by 2 bases and J by 8 bases, with 13 bases between. CDR3 region: CASSEGLFGEPQHF. CDR3 bases: TGCGCCAGCAGTGAGGGGTTGTTCGGGGAGCCCCAGCATTTT.

This chain connects TRBV5-1 to TRBJ2-2; tentative D call: TRBD2 (6 bases). The CDR3 runs to 16 residues. V lost 1 base to trimming and J lost 0 bases, with 10 bases between them. CDR1 is SGHRS, CDR2 YFSETQ, per germline. The CDR3, as DNA: TGCGCCAGCAGCTTGTGGGGGGACCCGAACACCGGGGAGCTGTTTTTT. It specifies CASSLWGDPNTGELFF.

The table lists this clone with a count of one. The V call is TRBV25-1, the J call TRBJ2-2; D is uncertain. CDR1 and CDR2 (germline): MGHDK, SYGVNS. This CDR3 is 16 amino acids long. The V gene lost 1 base and the J gene lost 2 bases, with 11 bases spanning the gap. The CDR3 sequence is CASSEFIGVNTGELFF. The CDR3 DNA reads TGTGCCAGCAGTGAATTTATTGGGGTAAACACCGGGGAGCTGTTTTTT.

The CDR3 nucleotides read TGCGCCAGCAGTGACCCCGGGACAGGGGATGAAAAACTGTTTTTT. This encodes CASSDPGTGDEKLFF. The rearrangement links TRBV10-1 to TRBJ1-4, with 10 bases aligning to TRBD1. CDR1 is WNHNN, CDR2 SYGVQD, per germline (reference sequence). This CDR3 has 15 amino acids. With 3 bases clipped from V and 6 bases from J, the junction kept 4 bases outside the gene matches.

The V gene is TRBV20-1, the J gene TRBJ1-1; possibly TRBD1 for D (6 bases). Germline V CDR1 and CDR2: DFQATT, SNEGSKA (reference sequence). CDR3 size: 10 residues. Written as DNA, the CDR3 is TGCCGGGGGCCGAACACTGAAGCTTTCTTT. It specifies CRGPNTEAFF.

Turning to this clone: Other DNA sequences in this sample translate to the same CDR3. The chain has TRBV6-5 and TRBJ2-5; a weak D match, TRBD1 (5 bases). The CDR3 contains 13 residues. Germline CDR1 and CDR2: MNHEY and SVGAGI. Trimming shortened V by 1 base and J by 3 bases, and 6 bases separated the two germline ends. The CDR3 sequence is CASSYLGEETQYF. The CDR3 bases are TGTGCCAGCAGTTACTTAGGGGAAGAGACCCAGTACTTC.

The V call is TRBV5-4, the J call TRBJ2-5; D tentatively reads TRBD1 or TRBD2 (6 bases each). The CDR3 sequence is 16 residues long. V was clipped by 1 base and J by 2 bases, with 15 bases between them. Germline V CDR1 and CDR2: SGHNT, YYREEE (reference sequence). CDR3 bases: TGTGCCAGCAGCTTGAGGGGGGTGGGAGCACAAGAGACCCAGTACTTC. Its translation is CASSLRGVGAQETQYF.

This clone has just a few counts. J is TRBJ1-2 and V is TRBV10-3; D gene ambiguous. In germline, CDR1 is ENHRY, CDR2 SYGVKD. V was pared by 0 bases and J by 8 bases, with 10 bases between. This CDR3 has 13 amino acids. The CDR3 region has the DNA TGTGCCATCAGTGAGTCGATCGGGAGCGGCTACACCTTC. Protein: CAISESIGSGYTF.

J is TRBJ2-5 and V is TRBV9; 11 nucleotides match TRBD1. J gave up 5 bases and V 0 bases, and 3 bases lay outside the gene matches. Germline lookup yields CDR1 SGDLS and CDR2 YYNGEE. The CDR3 extends over 15 amino acids. The DNA for the CDR3 is TGTGCCAGCAGCGTAGGGACAGGGGGCTTGGAGACCCAGTACTTC. It codes for CASSVGTGGLETQYF.

This clone is termed medium-sized. The chain carries TRBV2 and TRBJ2-7; 12 positions agree with TRBD2. V trimming: 7 bases; J trimming: 3 bases; junction bases outside the gene matches: 13. The CDR3 runs 17 residues. Germline CDR1 SNHLY, CDR2 FYNNEI. CDR3 region: CASTPGASGRAIYEQYF. DNA of the CDR3: TGTGCCAGCACCCCAGGGGCTAGCGGGAGGGCCATCTACGAGCAGTACTTC. Drawing the rest from reference TRBV2 and TRBJ2-7, the complete variable domain is EPEVTQTPSHQVTQMGQEVILRCVPISNHLYFYWYRQILGQKVEFLVSFYNNEISEKSEIFDDQFSVERPDGSNFTLKIRSTKLEDSAMYFCASTPGASGRAIYEQYFGPGTRLTVT.

This chain links TRBV7-2 with TRBJ2-2; D is perhaps TRBD1 (5 bases). With 3 bases removed from V and 1 base from J, the gap between germline ends came to 9 bases. The germline gives CDR1 SGHTA, CDR2 FQGNSA. The CDR3 extends over 15 amino acids. CDR3 nucleotide sequence: TGTGCCAGCAGCTTGGGCAGGGTGAACACCGGGGAGCTGTTTTTT. Translated, it gives CASSLGRVNTGELFF.

The V call is TRBV5-1, the J call TRBJ1-1; D gene uncertain. Germline assignment: CDR1 SGHRS and CDR2 YFSETQ. CDR3 length: 14 amino acids. The ends were cut back, 0 bases at V and 2 bases at J, with 8 bases in the middle. CDR3: CASSLAVLNTEAFF. CDR3 DNA sequence: TGCGCCAGCAGCTTGGCCGTCTTAAACACTGAAGCTTTCTTT. Complete variable domain (other parts from reference TRBV5-1 and TRBJ1-1): KAGVTQTPRYLIKTRGQQVTLSCSPISGHRSVSWYQQTPGQGLQFLFEYFSETQRNKGNFPGRFSGRQFSNSRSEMNVSTLELGDSALYLCASSLAVLNTEAFFGQGTRLTVV.

J is TRBJ2-7 and V is TRBV7-9, with no clear D. CDR3 length: 14 amino acids. Germline V gene lookup returns CDR1 SEHNR and CDR2 FQNEAQ (reference sequence). V shed 1 base and J shed 0 bases, with 7 bases lying between them. The CDR3 DNA follows: TGTGCCAGCAGCTTAGTGACGAGCTCCTACGAGCAGTACTTC. This sequence encodes CASSLVTSSYEQYF.

This clone was seen a single time. The rearrangement uses TRBV4-1 and TRBJ1-6, with D unresolved. This CDR3 has 14 residues. Trimming cost V 1 base and J 6 bases, with 7 bases left between them. CDR1 and CDR2 from the germline V gene are MGHRA and YSYEKL. The chain's CDR3 is CASSQVPANSPLHF. The DNA for the CDR3 is TGCGCCAGCAGCCAAGTTCCGGCTAATTCACCCCTCCACTTT.

The DNA of the CDR3 is TGCGCCAGCAGCTCCGGACAGGGGGACTCTGGGGCCAACGTCCTGACTTTC. This gives the protein CASSSGQGDSGANVLTF. The rearrangement links TRBV5-1 to TRBJ2-6, with 10 positions matching TRBD1. CDR3 length: 17 amino acids. Trimming removed 3 bases from V and 0 bases from J; junction bases left unmatched: 3. The V gene's germline CDR1 is SGHRS and CDR2 YFSETQ.

This clone was observed a handful of times. The chain has TRBV15 and TRBJ1-5, with D uncertain. Germline CDR1 LNHNV, CDR2 YYDKDF (reference sequence). The V gene lost 0 bases and the J gene lost 6 bases, with 9 bases spanning the gap. The CDR3 totals 14 residues. CDR3 protein: CATSRDLRGQPQHF. The CDR3 DNA is TGTGCCACCAGCAGAGATCTGAGAGGTCAGCCCCAGCATTTT.

J is TRBJ1-2 and V is TRBV5-4; 11 positions agree with TRBD1. There are 16 residues in the CDR3. J was trimmed by 5 bases and V by 4 bases; bases with no gene match: 10. CDR1 is SGHNT and CDR2 is YYREEE in the germline V gene (reference sequence). CDR3: CASSPSGTGGLYGYTF. Written as DNA, the CDR3 is TGTGCCAGCAGCCCCTCCGGGACAGGGGGATTATATGGCTACACCTTC.

This chain connects TRBV5-1 to TRBJ1-2, with D possibly matching TRBD1 (5 bases). The V and J ends lost 0 bases and 7 bases respectively, with 16 bases between them. CDR1 and CDR2 from the germline V gene are SGHRS and YFSETQ. The length of the CDR3 is 15 residues. CDR3 region: CASSLEGSGASGYTF. DNA for the CDR3: TGCGCCAGCAGCTTGGAAGGTTCCGGGGCCTCTGGCTACACCTTC.

The V call is TRBV6-1, the J call TRBJ2-2; D is tentatively TRBD1 or TRBD2 (5 bases each). CDR1 and CDR2 from the germline V gene are MNHNS and SASEGT. This CDR3 spans 15 amino acids. V was shortened by 6 bases and J by 4 bases, with 15 bases between the two germline ends. CDR3 DNA: TGTGCCAGCAGAGCGGCGGTGGGGGTCACCGGGGAGCTGTTTTTT. Amino acid sequence: CASRAAVGVTGELFF.

The V and J genes are TRBV5-1 and TRBJ2-7; D gene unclear. CDR1 SGHRS and CDR2 YFSETQ come from the germline V gene. This CDR3 region has 13 residues. Trimming stripped 0 bases from V and 2 bases from J, with 6 bases between. CDR3 DNA: TGCGCCAGCAGCTTGGATGGGACCTACGAGCAGTACTTC. Translated: CASSLDGTYEQYF.